The 23 T cell receptor beta chains below all came from one sample that was sequenced in a study of blood T cells in healthy people across ages. The second PCR ran about 6 to 12 cycles with a sample-barcoded 5' primer and J-beta primers. MiXCR was run by TCRdb on the 5' RACE reads, yielding one entry per CDR3 protein. The repertoire holds over a million distinct CDR3 sequences, with under 55% as singletons. The sample consisted of blood. Source of these receptors: a woman aged 18-35 years in good health.

This clonotype has only a few counts. The chain uses TRBV20-1 and TRBJ2-1, with TRBD2 as a possible D gene (6 bases). The V and J ends lost 1 base and 7 bases respectively, with 17 bases between them. The germline V gene encodes CDR1 DFQATT and CDR2 SNEGSKA (reference sequence). This CDR3 is 15 amino acids long. CDR3 coding DNA: TGCAGTGCTAGAGGGTTCGGGGGACTGGGGAATGAGCAGTTCTTC. This translates into CSARGFGGLGNEQFF.

Here the CDR3 DNA reads TGTGCCAGCAACACAGTAGGGCAGATTGAAGCTTTCTTT. Amino acid sequence: CASNTVGQIEAFF. This sequence joins TRBV9 and TRBJ1-1, with no clear D. With 6 bases removed from V and 7 bases from J, the gap between germline ends came to 16 bases. The CDR3 has 13 residues. Germline assignment: CDR1 SGDLS and CDR2 YYNGEE.

The chain joins TRBV7-9 to TRBJ2-7; no clear D. Germline-derived CDR1 and CDR2 are SEHNR and FQNEAQ (reference sequence). The V gene lost 2 bases and the J gene lost 1 base, with 15 bases spanning the gap. CDR3 size: 16 residues. DNA of the CDR3: TGTGCCAGCAGCTTATTCGGTGGATTTCCATCCTACGAGCAGTACTTC. Residues: CASSLFGGFPSYEQYF.

A few counts support this clonotype. This rearrangement joins TRBV12-3 or TRBV12-4 to TRBJ2-7; the D call may be TRBD1 or TRBD2 (5 bases each). TRBJ2-5 explains the end of the DNA better; the J call may be wrong. The CDR3 contains 16 residues. Written as DNA, the CDR3 is TGTGCCAGCAGTCAGACAGATTTAAGGTGGAGGGAGACCCAGTACTTC. It yields the protein CASSQTDLRWRETQYF.

V gene TRBV28 combines with J gene TRBJ2-7; no clear D. Per germline, CDR1 MDHEN and CDR2 SYDVKM. CDR3 length equals 11 residues. V lost 5 bases to trimming and J lost 5 bases, with 7 bases between them. The CDR3: CASSTQHEQYF. The CDR3 DNA reads TGTGCCAGCAGTACCCAGCACGAGCAGTACTTC.

This chain links TRBV14 with TRBJ2-3, with 7 bases fitting TRBD2. The CDR3 spans 17 residues. The germline CDR1 and CDR2 sequences are SGHDN and FVKESK. V was clipped by 0 bases and J by 7 bases; unmatched bases: 13. Here the CDR3 reads CASSQDQYLGLTNTQYF. The CDR3 region has the DNA TGTGCCAGCAGCCAAGATCAGTACTTGGGACTAACGAATACGCAGTATTTT.

A few counts support this clonotype. The V and J genes are TRBV20-1 and TRBJ1-1; TRBD1 matches 12 bases. Germline V gene data show CDR1 as DFQATT and CDR2 as SNEGSKA (reference sequence). The V segment lost 0 bases and the J segment 3 bases; nucleotides outside the gene matches: 11. CDR3 length: 18 amino acids. The CDR3 DNA is TGCAGTGCTAGAGATCGGGACAGGGGGCTGTGGTTGGACACTGAAGCTTTCTTT. This codes for CSARDRDRGLWLDTEAFF.

The gene calls are TRBV5-5 and TRBJ2-7; D could derive from TRBD1 or TRBD2 (5 bases each). The J call is uncertain, as TRBJ2-5 better fits the DNA end. CDR3 length: 16 amino acids. Germline CDR1 SGHKS, CDR2 YYEKEE (reference sequence). For the CDR3, the DNA is TGTGCCAGCAGCTTGCCAGGGACGGGAAGATGGGAGACCCAGTACTTC. Amino acid sequence: CASSLPGTGRWETQYF.

The table lists this clonotype with a few counts. The junction and the germline gene differ at one end; a read error may be behind it. V and J are TRBV7-9 and TRBJ1-2, with TRBD1 as a possible D gene (5 bases). Germline V lookup: CDR1 SEHNR, CDR2 FQNEAQ (reference sequence). The CDR3 runs 12 residues. The CDR3 DNA sequence: TGTGCCGGCAGCTCTTCGGGGGATGGCTACACCTTC. It translates to CAGSSSGDGYTF.

The chain joins TRBV29-1 to TRBJ2-5, with a possible D match to TRBD1 (6 bases). The CDR3 spans 12 residues. From germline, CDR1 is SQVTM and CDR2 ANQGSEA. V was clipped by 1 base and J by 5 bases, with 8 bases between them. The CDR3 DNA follows: TGCAGCGTTGAAGGGACAGATGAGACCCAGTACTTC. Amino acids: CSVEGTDETQYF.

The V call is TRBV20-1, the J call TRBJ1-2; D uncertain. This CDR3 has 13 amino acids. V lost 4 bases, J lost 0 bases, and 9 bases lay in between. CDR1 and CDR2 from the germline V gene are DFQATT and SNEGSKA (reference sequence). The CDR3 loop reads CSANEGSNYGYTF. CDR3 DNA: TGCAGTGCTAACGAGGGCTCTAACTATGGCTACACCTTC.

The J gene is TRBJ2-5, the V gene TRBV6-5; 9 nucleotides line up with TRBD1. Germline trimming cut 6 bases from V and 3 bases from J; bases unmatched to any gene: 8. This CDR3 contains 15 residues. Germline assignment: CDR1 MNHEY and CDR2 SVGAGI. This CDR3 is CASSTRRDREETQYF. The CDR3, as DNA: TGTGCCAGCAGCACTCGCCGGGACAGGGAAGAGACCCAGTACTTC.

The rearrangement uses TRBV11-2 and TRBJ2-7; 8 positions match TRBD2. This CDR3 has 16 amino acids. CDR1 is SGHAT and CDR2 is FQNNGV in the germline V gene. V lost 1 base and J lost 7; bases outside the gene matches: 12. CDR3 loop: CASSLVPAGVGNEQYF. The CDR3 coding sequence is TGTGCCAGCAGCTTAGTTCCAGCGGGAGTGGGGAATGAGCAGTACTTC.

The gene calls are TRBV10-3 and TRBJ2-3; 9 bases align to TRBD2. With V trimmed by 5 bases and J by 2 bases, 11 bases remained unmatched. The CDR3 runs to 17 residues. Looked up from germline, CDR1 is ENHRY and CDR2 is SYGVKD. The CDR3 bases are TGTGCCATCAGTCCCGTAAATAGCGGGAGATTCACAGATACGCAGTATTTT. Protein sequence: CAISPVNSGRFTDTQYF.

The rearrangement joins TRBV20-1 to TRBJ1-2; D uncertain. Germline CDR1 and CDR2: DFQATT and SNEGSKA (reference sequence). This CDR3 is built from 13 residues. Trimming removed 1 base from V and 0 bases from J, with 6 bases in between. The CDR3 loop reads CSARGATNYGYTF. The CDR3 region has the DNA TGCAGTGCTAGAGGGGCCACTAACTATGGCTACACCTTC.

As for this clonotype: A read error is likely, as this CDR3 ends without the conserved phenylalanine or tryptophan. It is unclear where the CDR3 begins or ends on the DNA, so no DNA is shown, and the CDR3 is as TCRdb lists it. V usage is TRBV30 and J usage is TRBJ1-1; the DNA was not compared with TRBD1, the D call given in the table. Germline assignment: CDR1 GTSNPN and CDR2 SVGIG (reference sequence). Including both end residues, the CDR3 is 15 amino acids long. This chain's CDR3 is CAWIPTTGPNTEPFV.

The chain couples TRBV29-1 to TRBJ1-1; TRBD1 agrees at 8 bases. Germline assignment: CDR1 SQVTM and CDR2 ANQGSEA. J lost 2 bases, V lost 7 bases, and 9 bases had no gene match. The CDR3 loop spans 14 amino acids. The CDR3 spells CSALTGGANTEAFF. For the CDR3, the DNA is TGCAGCGCCCTAACAGGGGGTGCTAACACTGAAGCTTTCTTT. Full variable domain (rest looked up from reference TRBV29-1 and TRBJ1-1): SAVISQKPSRDICQRGTSLTIQCQVDSQVTMMFWYRQQPGQSLTLIATANQGSEATYESGFVIDKFPISRPNLTFSTLTVSNMSPEDSSIYLCSALTGGANTEAFFGQGTRLTVV.

This clonotype came up once. CDR3: CATSITASHGDTQYF. The CDR3 DNA reads TGTGCCACCAGCATAACGGCTTCGCACGGGGATACGCAGTATTTT. V and J are TRBV24-1 and TRBJ2-3; D unresolved. Germline loops: CDR1 KGHDR, CDR2 SFDVKD. Trimming pared 7 bases from V and 6 bases from J, leaving 19 bases between. The CDR3 contains 15 residues.

This chain uses TRBV7-2 with TRBJ2-7; weak D call: TRBD2 (6 bases). CDR3 length: 13 amino acids. V was cut by 6 bases and J by 3 bases, with 12 bases left in between. Germline V gives CDR1 SGHTA, CDR2 FQGNSA. The CDR3, as DNA: TGTGCCAGCAGTCAGCCGGGAGACTACGAGCAGTACTTC. Its protein product is CASSQPGDYEQYF.

The CDR3 DNA is TGTGCCAGCACCCAACGGCTCCAAGAGACCCAGTACTTC. This sequence encodes CASTQRLQETQYF. The chain employs TRBV6-5 and TRBJ2-5; no firm D call. The CDR3 has 13 amino acids. Trimming took off 7 bases at V and 1 base at J, with 10 bases between the two ends. CDR1 MNHEY and CDR2 SVGAGI come from the germline V gene.

The J gene is TRBJ2-2, the V gene TRBV5-5, with 7 bases that match TRBD1. The ends lost 2 bases at V and 4 bases at J; junction bases unmatched: 2. Germline V CDR1 and CDR2: SGHKS, YYEKEE (reference sequence). The CDR3 runs 14 residues. CDR3 in amino acids: CASSFRQGTGELFF. CDR3 bases: TGTGCCAGCAGCTTCCGACAGGGCACCGGGGAGCTGTTTTTT.

In its sample, this clonotype was seen once. V usage is TRBV4-1 and J usage is TRBJ2-3, with no clear D. Germline V gene lookup returns CDR1 MGHRA and CDR2 YSYEKL. The CDR3 runs 17 residues. Trimming removed 4 bases at V and 2 bases at J, with 19 bases between. The CDR3 protein is CASSPREQRSNTDTQYF. The CDR3 DNA follows: TGCGCCAGCAGCCCCAGAGAGCAACGTTCTAACACAGATACGCAGTATTTT.

The rearrangement joins TRBV4-1 to TRBJ1-4; the D gene is possibly TRBD1 (5 bases). CDR3 size: 15 residues. Germline V gene sequence: CDR1 MGHRA, CDR2 YSYEKL. With 0 bases removed from V and 7 bases from J, the gap between germline ends came to 12 bases. The CDR3 coding sequence is TGCGCCAGCAGCCAAGATGGGACTGGCGGTGAAAAACTGTTTTTT. Its translation is CASSQDGTGGEKLFF.